The table lists the clone carrying this T cell receptor beta chain with a few counts. The antigen is not known. At one of its ends the junction is not consistent with the germline gene, which may arise from a read error. The entry originates in a study of cytomegalovirus exposure and HLA in healthy donors. The study, taken as a whole, reports: In terms of immune exposure information, only CMV serostatus was available. Reports indicated that the classifier achieved high specificity and sensitivity in diagnosing cytomegalovirus status. Clonal expansion was found to be greater in HLA-associated TCR beta chains than in equally common others in a later analysis.

The PCR used 60 Vbeta and 13 Jbeta primers. Clones were sequenced by immunoSEQ multiplex PCR, and TCRdb holds only the in-frame ones, with some missing. The sample records almost 80,000 clones, roughly two thirds being singletons. The CDR3 has 14 residues. CDR1 is SEHNR, CDR2 FQNEAQ, per germline (reference sequence). J is TRBJ2-3 and V is TRBV7-9, with TRBD2 identical over 9 bases. The TCR was taken from a woman aged 50 to 60 in good health and CMV-seropositive. Sequencing used PBMCs. The CDR3 here is CSSSFWTSADTQYF. Written as DNA, the CDR3 is TGTTCCAGCAGCTTCTGGACTAGCGCAGATACGCAGTATTTT.